A few counts support the clone carrying this T cell receptor (beta chain). TCRdb used MiXCR to reprocess the 5' RACE reads, holding one entry per CDR3 protein. Among 200,000 to 250,000 distinct CDR3 sequences, under 12% were seen once, and the ten largest hold less than 4%. These data come from a study of T-cell memory formation after mild COVID-19. Germline assignment: CDR1 ENHRY and CDR2 SYGVKD. V was clipped by 7 bases and J by 1 base, with 10 bases between them. This CDR3 spans 13 amino acids. Sequencing was carried out using PBMCs or a T cell subset sorted from them (not recorded which). The chain employs TRBV10-3 and TRBJ1-1; D remains ambiguous. The TCR was taken from a man between 18 and 29 years old who had mild COVID-19 (a few samples of this study predate the infection). Cell type and time point are not known. The CDR3 region has the DNA TGTGCCATCACATCCCCAGGGAACACTGAAGCTTTCTTT. It is translated as CAITSPGNTEAFF.